This T cell receptor beta chain was sequenced for a study of shared clonotypes between healthy human individuals. Points from the study as a whole: The study found roughly 5% of naive CD4 clonotypes shared across a few donors. Investigators collected only blood, and repertoires in tissues likely differ.

As regards this clone: As yet, its antigen is unknown. One end of the junction is discordant with germline, which a read error may explain. Other DNA variants within this sample encode the same CDR3.

Clones were read by immunoSEQ multiplex PCR, and TCRdb kept only the in-frame ones, dropping some. There are 2,500,000 or so clones in the sample; 85% to 95% occur only once, and about 0.13% lies in the top ten. Germline V gene data show CDR1 as KGHSH and CDR2 as LQKENI. The length of the CDR3 is 12 residues. This TCR came from a man aged 18 to 30 in good health. The sample consisted of naive CD4+ T cells sorted from blood. Noted subset: CD45RA+ positively selected. The gene calls are TRBV18 and TRBJ2-7, with D possibly being TRBD1 (6 bases). The CDR3 spells CASSYGQPEQYF. The DNA of the CDR3 is TGTGCCAGCTCTTATGGACAGCCCGAGCAATACTTC.